This TCR beta chain originates from a study of shared clonotypes between healthy human individuals. Assay: immunoSEQ multiplex PCR; the TCRdb copy retains only in-frame clones and omits some. This sample has roughly 2.4 million clones, with around 95% found just once. This clone is a singleton in its sample. The CDR3 covers 14 residues. V shed 2 bases and J shed 6 bases, with 14 bases lying between them. Germline-derived CDR1 and CDR2 are SGHDT and YYEEEE. Into CD45RA+ naive and CD45RA-negative memory subsets, the CD4+ cells were split. The sequence was collected from a man younger than 30 in good health. Sequenced: naive CD4+ T cells sorted from blood. Subset described: CD45RA+ positively selected. J is TRBJ1-1 and V is TRBV5-6; D is undetermined. CDR3 region: CASSFSSGLPEAFF. CDR3 sequence (DNA): TGTGCCAGCAGCTTTAGCTCGGGTCTTCCTGAAGCTTTCTTT.